This TCR beta chain was found in a study of T-cell memory formation after mild COVID-19. Overall study context: TCR clusters were mostly confined to one donor each. Study observations and caveats: CD4/CD8 balance held among clones contracting day 15 to 85, and later expanders leaned CD4+. Shrinking CD4+ clones were chiefly CM and EM; CD8+ ones were chiefly EMRA. Second-wave clones that peaked on day 37 lacked confirmed SARS-CoV-2 specificity.

As regards this clonotype: Its antigen is currently unknown.

One entry per CDR3 protein, called by TCRdb with MiXCR from the 5' RACE reads. The table includes about 470,000 distinct CDR3 sequences, 20% to 30% detected once. CDR1 and CDR2 (germline): SGHAT, FQNNGV. V trimming: 1 base; J trimming: 4 bases; junction bases outside the gene matches: 9. The CDR3 is 16 residues long. The material sequenced was PBMCs or a T cell subset sorted from them (not recorded which). The chain joins TRBV11-2 to TRBJ2-7; 8 bases align to TRBD1. The receptor's source is an adult woman who had mild COVID-19 (a few samples of this study predate the infection). Cell type and time point are not known. The CDR3 loop is CASSLGHQGARYEQYF. For the CDR3, the DNA is TGTGCCAGCAGCTTAGGACACCAGGGGGCACGGTACGAGCAGTACTTC.